The rows below give T cell receptor beta chains drawn from one sample of a study of CD8 T cells in Susac syndrome. TCRdb called the immunoSEQ multiplex PCR reads again in MiXCR, with one record for every CDR3 protein. The sample records over 150,000 distinct CDR3 sequences, approximately 94% being singletons. What was sequenced was CD4+ T cells from PBMCs. The receptor source for this set is a human donor with multiple sclerosis. CDR3s include the opening cysteine and the closing phenylalanine or tryptophan. The order of the fields is D gene, clone size, V gene, J gene, CDR3 protein, CDR3 DNA. The D gene is left open where the match is weak. Part of the rows lack a size; the others show once, few, many or a class for expanded clones.

>NA|NA|TRBV30|TRBJ1-2
CAWSVRGFDYTF
TGTGCCTGGAGTGTACGAGGGTTTGACTACACCTTC
>TRBD2|once|TRBV4-2|TRBJ2-5
CASSQASGGNQETQYF
TGTGCCAGCAGCCAAGCTAGCGGGGGAAACCAAGAGACCCAGTACTTC
>NA|NA|TRBV6-5|TRBJ1-2
CASRPRDVGYTF
TGTGCCAGCAGGCCCCGGGACGTCGGCTACACCTTC
>TRBD1|once|TRBV27|TRBJ2-1
CASSFNRGNEQFF
TGTGCCAGCAGCTTTAACAGGGGCAATGAGCAGTTCTTC
>NA|NA|TRBV20-1|TRBJ2-5
CSARVQGETQYF
TGCAGTGCTAGAGTCCAGGGAGAGACCCAGTACTTC
>NA|NA|TRBV5-1|TRBJ2-3
CASSLLGAGTDTQYF
TGCGCCAGCAGCCTCTTGGGGGCCGGAACAGATACGCAGTATTTT
>NA|NA|TRBV20-1|TRBJ2-7
CSARWAADYEQYF
TGCAGTGCTAGGTGGGCGGCCGACTACGAGCAGTACTTC
>TRBD2|NA|TRBV27|TRBJ2-5
CASSPSLGLAGVSQYF
TGTGCCAGCAGTCCGAGCCTTGGACTAGCGGGGGTGTCCCAGTACTTC
>TRBD1|once|TRBV20-1|TRBJ1-3
CSARNRGQGWFSGNTIYF
TGCAGTGCTAGAAATCGGGGACAGGGGTGGTTTTCTGGAAACACCATATATTTT
>NA|NA|TRBV3-1|TRBJ1-1
CASSQKGGLNTEAFF
TGTGCCAGCAGCCAAAAAGGGGGGCTGAACACTGAAGCTTTCTTT
>TRBD2|NA|TRBV9|TRBJ2-4
CASSVEASGFKNIQYF
TGTGCCAGCAGCGTAGAGGCTAGCGGCTTCAAAAACATTCAGTACTTC
>NA|NA|TRBV5-1|TRBJ2-1
CASSLSGGPYNEQFF
TGCGCCAGCAGCTTAAGTGGGGGACCATACAATGAGCAGTTCTTC
>NA|NA|TRBV30|TRBJ1-5
CAWSYSGGNQPQHF
TGTGCCTGGAGTTACTCCGGTGGCAATCAGCCCCAGCATTTT
>TRBD1|NA|TRBV10-3|TRBJ2-2
CALRAGTANTGELFF
TGTGCCCTACGCGCCGGGACAGCGAACACCGGGGAGCTGTTTTTT
>NA|NA|TRBV6-6|TRBJ2-7
CASSYEGVRDEQYF
TGTGCCAGCAGTTACGAAGGGGTTAGGGACGAGCAGTACTTC
>NA|NA|TRBV27|TRBJ2-1
CASSLRPFYNEQFF
TGTGCCAGCAGTTTGCGGCCTTTCTACAATGAGCAGTTCTTC
>NA|once|TRBV10-3|TRBJ2-5
CAISEGPGETQYF
TGTGCCATCAGTGAGGGACCTGGGGAGACCCAGTACTTC
>NA|NA|TRBV12-3/TRBV12-4|TRBJ1-5
CASGLLRQPQHF
TGTGCCAGCGGGCTACTTCGTCAGCCCCAGCATTTT
>TRBD2|NA|TRBV28|TRBJ2-7
CASRRTSRYEQYF
TGTGCCAGCAGGCGGACTAGCCGCTACGAGCAGTACTTC
>NA|NA|TRBV3-1|TRBJ2-7
CASSQAMGTEQYF
TGTGCCAGCAGCCAAGCGATGGGGACCGAGCAGTACTTC
>TRBD2|once|TRBV7-9|TRBJ2-3
CASSLTSGGGDTQYF
TGTGCCAGCAGCTTAACTAGCGGGGGAGGAGATACGCAGTATTTT
>NA|NA|TRBV29-1|TRBJ1-1
CSVVRGGVNTEAFF
TGCAGCGTTGTTCGGGGCGGAGTGAACACTGAAGCTTTCTTT
>TRBD2|NA|TRBV5-1|TRBJ2-5
CASSPGGGQQETQYF
TGCGCCAGCAGCCCCGGCGGGGGGCAACAAGAGACCCAGTACTTC
>TRBD1|NA|TRBV2|TRBJ2-3
CASRIQGATDTQYF
TGTGCCAGCAGGATACAGGGGGCAACGGATACGCAGTATTTT
>TRBD2|NA|TRBV2|TRBJ2-7
CASSVEREIHEQYF
TGTGCCAGCAGTGTGGAGCGGGAGATACACGAGCAGTACTTC
>NA|NA|TRBV5-1|TRBJ1-1
CASSLSQGPTEAFF
TGCGCCAGCAGCTTGTCTCAGGGACCAACCGAAGCTTTCTTT
>NA|NA|TRBV30|TRBJ1-6
CAWSGIPVGGSPLHF
TGTGCCTGGAGTGGGATTCCGGTCGGGGGCTCACCCCTCCACTTT
>TRBD1|once|TRBV12-3/TRBV12-4|TRBJ1-1
CASSQGQGTEAFF
TGTGCCAGCAGCCAGGGACAGGGCACTGAAGCTTTCTTT
>NA|NA|TRBV4-1|TRBJ2-7
CASSQEVIAGSPRKQYF
TGCGCCAGCAGCCAAGAAGTAATCGCGGGATCCCCTAGAAAGCAGTACTTC
>NA|NA|TRBV12-3/TRBV12-4|TRBJ2-5
CASTLGVPQETQYF
TGTGCCAGCACCCTAGGGGTTCCGCAGGAGACCCAGTACTTC